What follows is one TCR beta chain and its context. Its target is not known. The CDR3 loop spans 12 amino acids. Germline lookup yields CDR1 SQVTM and CDR2 ANQGSEA. V shed 7 bases and J shed 7 bases, with 14 bases lying between them. Constant-segment primers were used for 5'RACE, and the resulting TCR alpha and TCR beta cDNA libraries carried sample barcodes and UMIs. One entry per CDR3 protein, called by TCRdb with MiXCR from the 5' RACE reads. The repertoire holds about 420,000 distinct CDR3 sequences, with less than 25% as singletons. These data are taken from a study of T-cell memory formation after mild COVID-19. Findings and limits, study-wide: Pre-infection memory carried some responding clones, suggesting that cross-reactive memory joined. Of the contracting clones, CD4+ ones lay mainly in CM and EM, and CD8+ ones in EMRA.

Sequenced sample: PBMCs or a T cell subset sorted from them (not recorded which). The receptor's source is an adult woman who had mild COVID-19 (a few samples of this study predate the infection). Cell type and time point are not known. V is TRBV29-1 and J is TRBJ2-1; D is possibly TRBD2 (5 bases). The CDR3 DNA reads TGCAGCGCCGAGGAGGATTTAAATGAGCAGTTCTTC. Translation: CSAEEDLNEQFF.